The T cell receptor beta chain described here comes from a study of blood T cell repertoires in COVID-19. Across the whole study: Sources were T cells, B-cell-depleted T cells, or PBMCs; the material itself was cDNA or gDNA.

Germline V gives CDR1 MNHEY, CDR2 SVGAGI. The CDR3 runs to 14 residues. Trimming removed 5 bases at V and 9 bases at J, with 16 bases between. Under the authors' procedure: It was from reference gene primer amplification that nucleated cell counts were estimated. The repertoire was sequenced with immunoSEQ multiplex PCR; TCRdb's copy has only in-frame clones and lacks some. V and J calls and clone size are those listed in that table; D and trimming were worked out from the DNA. The sample includes tens of thousands of clones, about 90% of them seen just once. This rearrangement joins TRBV6-5 to TRBJ1-4; the D gene is possibly TRBD1 (5 bases). What was sequenced was peripheral blood. The source of this sequence is a man aged 65 to 85 with active COVID-19. CDR3 loop: CASSRKEPGKKLFF. The CDR3, as DNA: TGTGCCAGCAGTCGCAAAGAACCAGGGAAAAAACTGTTTTTT.